This record covers a single T cell receptor (beta chain). The antigen is undetermined. The record originates from a study of vaccination and CD4 T cells after COVID-19. Overall study context: Cultures serving as controls received a peptide pool (CEFX or HIV-1 Nef) or no peptide.

The study sequenced cultured CD4+ T cell DNA using the Oncomine TCR Beta short-read assay. TCRdb reprocessed the PCR reads with MiXCR, giving one entry per CDR3 protein. Of 20,000 to 25,000 distinct CDR3 sequences listed, about a third were seen once; the top ten hold 2% to 3%. The CDR3 runs to 15 residues. With 3 bases removed from V and 5 bases from J, the gap between germline ends came to 14 bases. The germline V gene has CDR1 SGHTA and CDR2 FQGNSA. The time point denotes: late sampling 161 to 241 days after vaccination in a few convalescent patients. Described treatment: roughly ten-day PBMC culture with coronavirus spike peptide pools or control peptides (ViraFEST assay).

The gene calls are TRBV7-2 and TRBJ1-5; D is undetermined. The receptor's source is a human donor who had recovered from COVID-19. Sequencing was performed on CD4+ T cells from blood, cultured in vitro, taken about 7 months after SARS-CoV-2 vaccination. The CDR3 DNA is TGTGCCAGCAGCTTGTACTGGGGTCGGGATCAGCCCCAGCATTTT. Residues: CASSLYWGRDQPQHF.